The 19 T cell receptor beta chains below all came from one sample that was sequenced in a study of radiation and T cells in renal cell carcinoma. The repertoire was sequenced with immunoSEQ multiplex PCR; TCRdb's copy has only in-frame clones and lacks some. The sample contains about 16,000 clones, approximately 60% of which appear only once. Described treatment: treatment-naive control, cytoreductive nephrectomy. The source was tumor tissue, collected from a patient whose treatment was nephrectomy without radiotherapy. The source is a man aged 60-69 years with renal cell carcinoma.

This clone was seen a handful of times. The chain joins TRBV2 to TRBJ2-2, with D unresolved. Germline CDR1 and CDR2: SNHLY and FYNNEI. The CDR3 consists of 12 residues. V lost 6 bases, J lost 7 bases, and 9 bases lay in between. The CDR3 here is CASSEMYGELFF. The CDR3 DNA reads TGTGCCAGCAGCGAGATGTACGGGGAGCTGTTTTTT.

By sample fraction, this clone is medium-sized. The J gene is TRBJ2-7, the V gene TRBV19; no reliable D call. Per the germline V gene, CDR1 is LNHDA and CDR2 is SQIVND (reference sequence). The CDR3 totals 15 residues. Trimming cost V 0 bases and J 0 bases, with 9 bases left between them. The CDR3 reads CASSIEVQTSYEQYF. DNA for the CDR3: TGTGCCAGTAGTATAGAGGTGCAGACCTCCTACGAGCAGTACTTC.

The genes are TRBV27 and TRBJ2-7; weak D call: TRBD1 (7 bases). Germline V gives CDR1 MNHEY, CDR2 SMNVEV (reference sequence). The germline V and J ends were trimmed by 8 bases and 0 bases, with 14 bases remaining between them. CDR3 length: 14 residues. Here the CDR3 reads CASQGGQSSYEQYF. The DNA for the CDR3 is TGTGCCAGCCAGGGGGGACAGAGCTCCTACGAGCAGTACTTC.

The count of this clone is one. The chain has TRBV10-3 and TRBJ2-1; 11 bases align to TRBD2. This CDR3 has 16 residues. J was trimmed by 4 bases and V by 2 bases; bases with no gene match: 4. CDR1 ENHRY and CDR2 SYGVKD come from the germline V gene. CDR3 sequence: CAISEGGTSGYNEQFF. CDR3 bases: TGTGCCATCAGTGAGGGGGGGACTAGCGGATACAATGAGCAGTTCTTC.

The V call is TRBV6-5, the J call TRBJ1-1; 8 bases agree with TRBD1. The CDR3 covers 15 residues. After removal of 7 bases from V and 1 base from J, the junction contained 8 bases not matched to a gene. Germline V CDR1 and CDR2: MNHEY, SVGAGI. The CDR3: CASNLQGAGNTEAFF. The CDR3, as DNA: TGTGCCAGCAACCTCCAGGGGGCGGGGAACACTGAAGCTTTCTTT.

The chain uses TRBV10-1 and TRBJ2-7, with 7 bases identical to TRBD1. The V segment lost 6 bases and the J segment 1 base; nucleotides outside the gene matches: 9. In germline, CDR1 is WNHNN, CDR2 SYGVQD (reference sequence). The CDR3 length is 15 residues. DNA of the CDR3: TGCGCCAGCAGGCGACGACAGGGAGAGTCCTACGAGCAGTACTTC. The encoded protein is CASRRRQGESYEQYF.

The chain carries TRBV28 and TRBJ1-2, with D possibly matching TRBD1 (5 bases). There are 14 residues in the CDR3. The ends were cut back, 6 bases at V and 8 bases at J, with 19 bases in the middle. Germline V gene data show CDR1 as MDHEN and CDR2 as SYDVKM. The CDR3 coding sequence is TGTGCCAGCAGGTTCCGGGACCTCCGGAAGGGCTACACCTTC. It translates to CASRFRDLRKGYTF.

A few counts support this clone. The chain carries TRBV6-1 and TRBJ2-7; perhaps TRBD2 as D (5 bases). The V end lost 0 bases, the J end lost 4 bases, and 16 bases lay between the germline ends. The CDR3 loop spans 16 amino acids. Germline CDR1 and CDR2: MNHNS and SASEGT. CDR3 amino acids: CASSEATIMDLYEQYF. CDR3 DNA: TGTGCCAGCAGTGAAGCGACTATTATGGACCTATACGAGCAGTACTTC.

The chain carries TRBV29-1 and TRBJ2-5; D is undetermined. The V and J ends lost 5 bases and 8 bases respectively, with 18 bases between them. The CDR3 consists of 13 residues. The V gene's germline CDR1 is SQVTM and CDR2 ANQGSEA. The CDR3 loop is CSVRQAAAGTQYF. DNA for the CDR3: TGCAGCGTTCGGCAGGCGGCAGCCGGAACCCAGTACTTC.

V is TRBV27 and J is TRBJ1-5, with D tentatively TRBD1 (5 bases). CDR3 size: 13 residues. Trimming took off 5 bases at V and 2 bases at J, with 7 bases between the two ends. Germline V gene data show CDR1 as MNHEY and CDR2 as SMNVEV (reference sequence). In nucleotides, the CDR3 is TGTGCCAGCAGTCCGGGGGGCAATCAGCCCCAGCATTTT. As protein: CASSPGGNQPQHF.

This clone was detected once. The CDR3 is CASSFREQVAYEQYF. In DNA form, the CDR3 reads TGTGCCAGCAGCTTCCGAGAACAGGTGGCCTACGAGCAGTACTTC. This chain joins TRBV5-8 and TRBJ2-7; TRBD1 is a possible D gene (5 bases). Germline loops: CDR1 SGHTS, CDR2 YDEGEE. Between the trimmed V and J ends, which lost 2 bases and 2 bases, there was a span of 14 bases. This CDR3 has 15 amino acids.

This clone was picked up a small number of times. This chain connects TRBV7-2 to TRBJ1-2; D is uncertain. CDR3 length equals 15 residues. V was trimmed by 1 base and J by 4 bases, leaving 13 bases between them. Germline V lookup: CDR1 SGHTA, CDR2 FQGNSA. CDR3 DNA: TGTGCCAGCAGCTTAGGAATACGAATAGGCTATGGCTACACCTTC. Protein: CASSLGIRIGYGYTF. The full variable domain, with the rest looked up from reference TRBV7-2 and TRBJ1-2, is GAGVSQSPSNKVTEKGKDVELRCDPISGHTALYWYRQSLGQGLEFLIYFQGNSAPDKSGLPSDRFSAERTGGSVSTLTIQRTQQEDSAVYLCASSLGIRIGYGYTFGSGTRLTVV.

The CDR3 region is CASSIGPANNEQFF. CDR3 nucleotide sequence: TGTGCCAGTAGTATAGGTCCGGCCAACAATGAGCAGTTCTTC. The chain has TRBV19 and TRBJ2-1; D gene ambiguous. This CDR3 comprises 14 residues. The germline V gene encodes CDR1 LNHDA and CDR2 SQIVND (reference sequence). V was pared by 1 base and J by 5 bases, with 9 bases between.

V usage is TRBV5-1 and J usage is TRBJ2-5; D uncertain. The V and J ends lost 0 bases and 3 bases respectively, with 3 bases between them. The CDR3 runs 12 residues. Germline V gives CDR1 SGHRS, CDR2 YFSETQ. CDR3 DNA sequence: TGCGCCAGCAGCTTGGGGGAAGAGACCCAGTACTTC. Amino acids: CASSLGEETQYF.

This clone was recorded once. The CDR3 loop reads CASSTPRGVELGGYTF. DNA for the CDR3: TGTGCCAGTAGTACCCCCCGGGGGGTCGAATTAGGTGGCTACACCTTC. The rearrangement joins TRBV19 to TRBJ1-2, with a possible D match to TRBD1 (5 bases). CDR1 is LNHDA, CDR2 SQIVND, per germline (reference sequence). This CDR3 spans 16 amino acids. Trimming shortened V by 4 bases and J by 7 bases, and 22 bases separated the two germline ends.

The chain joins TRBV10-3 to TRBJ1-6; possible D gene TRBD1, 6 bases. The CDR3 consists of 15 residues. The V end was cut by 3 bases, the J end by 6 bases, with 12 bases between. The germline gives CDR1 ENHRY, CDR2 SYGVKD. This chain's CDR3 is CAISEGGNGNSPLHF. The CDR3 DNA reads TGTGCCATCAGTGAAGGGGGGAATGGTAATTCACCCCTCCACTTT.

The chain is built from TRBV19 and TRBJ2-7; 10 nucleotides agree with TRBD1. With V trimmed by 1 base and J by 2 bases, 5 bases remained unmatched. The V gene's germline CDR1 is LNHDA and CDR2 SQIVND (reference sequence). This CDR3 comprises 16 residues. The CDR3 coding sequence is TGTGCCAGTAGTATAGTCCCCGGACAGGGGGCCTACGAGCAGTACTTC. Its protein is CASSIVPGQGAYEQYF.

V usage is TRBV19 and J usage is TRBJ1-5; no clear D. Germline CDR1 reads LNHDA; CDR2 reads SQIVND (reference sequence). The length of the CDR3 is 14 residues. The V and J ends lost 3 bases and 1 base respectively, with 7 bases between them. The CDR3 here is CASSILLSNQPQHF. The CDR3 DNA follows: TGTGCCAGTAGTATTTTACTAAGCAATCAGCCCCAGCATTTT.

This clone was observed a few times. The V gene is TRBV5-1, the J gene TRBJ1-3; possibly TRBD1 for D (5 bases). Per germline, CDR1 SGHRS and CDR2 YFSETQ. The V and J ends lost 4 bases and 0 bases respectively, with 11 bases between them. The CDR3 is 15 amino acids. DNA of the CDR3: TGCGCCAGCAGCACGGGACGCTCCTCTGGAAACACCATATATTTT. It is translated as CASSTGRSSGNTIYF.